This T cell receptor (beta chain) is from a study of regulatory T cells in long-lasting Graves disease. General study points: There were preferences for TRBV28, TRBJ1-2 and TRBJ2-5 in persistent disease.

There are many counts of this clonotype. Its antigen is currently unknown. Regarding time point: newly diagnosed GD, antithyroid drugs for less than 3 months. PBMC-extracted RNA yielded the TCR library. CDR3 regions were amplified by Arm-PCR using iRepertoire HTBI primers to build TCR beta libraries. TCRdb recomputed calls from the multiplex PCR reads with MiXCR, one row per CDR3 protein. The repertoire consists of hundreds of thousands of distinct CDR3 sequences, with 15% to 20% occurring once and the leading ten covering roughly 18%. V lost 6 bases and J 6 bases, leaving 18 bases between the germline ends. Germline CDR1 reads MDHEN; CDR2 reads SYDVKM. The CDR3 contains 15 residues. These data also formed part of another study, on T cells in Graves' hyperthyroidism and ophthalmopathy. This second report adds: Used for diagnoses were clinical symptoms, serum thyroxine and TRAb, thyroid ultrasound and orbital computed tomography. Blood also showed most of the thyroid clonotypes that were expanded above 0.001. The authors' 13 V-J model separated ophthalmopathy from stable hyperthyroidism.

This clonotype originated in a woman younger than 45 with Graves disease. Sample: peripheral blood mononuclear cells (PBMCs), taken at new diagnosis, from a patient treated with antithyroid drugs. V usage is TRBV28 and J usage is TRBJ1-5; D uncertain. CDR3 sequence: CASRVTPLAGQPQHF. Here the CDR3 DNA reads TGTGCCAGCAGGGTGACACCCCTCGCAGGTCAGCCCCAGCATTTT.